This T cell receptor beta chain emerged from a study of cytomegalovirus exposure and HLA in healthy donors. Findings and limits, study-wide: Both high specificity and high sensitivity reportedly marked the classifier's diagnosis of cytomegalovirus status. In a later analysis, at a false discovery rate of 0.05, 15,000 to 20,000 TCR beta sequences were associated with HLA alleles.

Nominally healthy donors provided the samples, though records likely missed some immune exposures. For this clone: What it binds is unknown.

Both 60 Vbeta primers and 13 Jbeta primers went into the PCR. Profiled with immunoSEQ multiplex PCR; TCRdb holds only in-frame clones, not every one. The sample consists of about 140,000 clones, more than 70% of them appearing once. Sequenced input: PBMCs. This receptor was identified in a man between 18 and 35 years old in good health and CMV-seropositive.

CDR3 residues: CASSETGGQTQYF. In DNA form, the CDR3 reads TGTGCCAGCAGTGAGACAGGGGGCCAGACCCAGTACTTC. V is TRBV2 and J is TRBJ2-5, with TRBD1 identical over 10 bases. Germline V gives CDR1 SNHLY, CDR2 FYNNEI. J lost 6 bases, V lost 3 bases, and 1 base had no gene match. The CDR3 covers 13 residues. The variable domain in full, with the rest retrieved from reference TRBV2 and TRBJ2-5, is EPEVTQTPSHQVTQMGQEVILRCVPISNHLYFYWYRQILGQKVEFLVSFYNNEISEKSEIFDDQFSVERPDGSNFTLKIRSTKLEDSAMYFCASSETGGQTQYFGPGTRLLVL.